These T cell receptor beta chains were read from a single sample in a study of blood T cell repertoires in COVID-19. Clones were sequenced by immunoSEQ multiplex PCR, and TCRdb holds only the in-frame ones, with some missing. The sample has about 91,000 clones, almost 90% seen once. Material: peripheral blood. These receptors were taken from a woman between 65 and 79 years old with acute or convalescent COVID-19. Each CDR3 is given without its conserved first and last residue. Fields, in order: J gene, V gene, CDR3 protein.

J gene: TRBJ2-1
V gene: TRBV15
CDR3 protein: ATSRDTSGVGEQF

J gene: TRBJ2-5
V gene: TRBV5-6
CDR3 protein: ASSFVGQGAQETQY

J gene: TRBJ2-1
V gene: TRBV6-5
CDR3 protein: ASKQGWNEQF

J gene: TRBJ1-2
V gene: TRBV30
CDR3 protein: AWSSAVYGYT

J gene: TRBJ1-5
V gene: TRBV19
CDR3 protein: ASSIGGKQQPQH

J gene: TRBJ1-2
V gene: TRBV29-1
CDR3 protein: SVSGQIGGYT

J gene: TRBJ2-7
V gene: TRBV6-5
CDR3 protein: ASSYGSEGLIEQY

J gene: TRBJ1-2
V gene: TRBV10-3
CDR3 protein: AISPRGVGYT

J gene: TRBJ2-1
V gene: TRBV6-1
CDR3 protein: ASSEIAGVGNEQF

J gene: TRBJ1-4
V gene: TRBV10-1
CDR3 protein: ASSEEVNEKLF

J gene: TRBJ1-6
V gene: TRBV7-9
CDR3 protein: ASSLRGQAVSPLH